A selection of T cell receptor beta chains follows, all from one sample in a study of control samples from healthy donors and cancer patients. TCRdb's copy holds only in-frame clones and misses some; the assay was immunoSEQ multiplex PCR. The data hold about 43,000 clones, with roughly 94% observed a single time. The material sequenced was blood. The receptor set was obtained from a man aged 55 to 70 in good health. CDR3s include the opening cysteine and the closing phenylalanine or tryptophan. A D gene is named only where the DNA matches it firmly. Some rows mark clone size as missing; the rest say once, few, many or name a class of expanded clone.

len	abundance	v_gene	j_gene	d_gene	CDR3nt	CDR3aa
14	NA	TRBV28	TRBJ2-2	NA	TGTGCCAGCAGAGGTGAGGGGGTCACTGGGGAGCTGTTTTTT	CASRGEGVTGELFF
11	NA	TRBV20-1	TRBJ1-5	NA	TGCAGTGCCCGGAGCAATCAGCCCCAGCATTTT	CSARSNQPQHF
17	NA	TRBV5-1	TRBJ1-2	TRBD1	TGCGCCAGCAGCTCCGGACAGGGGGCCGGATTCGACTATGGCTACACCTTC	CASSSGQGAGFDYGYTF
18	NA	TRBV4-2	TRBJ1-4	NA	TGTGCCAGCAGCCAAGAAGACCTCAGGGCTGCAACTAATGAAAAACTGTTTTTT	CASSQEDLRAATNEKLFF
14	NA	TRBV19	TRBJ1-2	TRBD1	TGTGCCAGTAGTAACCGCAGGGGGGACTATGGCTACACCTTC	CASSNRRGDYGYTF
12	NA	TRBV5-4	TRBJ2-1	NA	TGTGCCAGCAGCTTGGAATTGGGAATTAAATTCTTC	CASSLELGIKFF
15	NA	TRBV5-1	TRBJ2-5	NA	TGCGCCAGCAGCTTGGCCGTAGGAGATCAAGAGACCCAGTACTTC	CASSLAVGDQETQYF
15	NA	TRBV19	TRBJ2-1	NA	TGTGCCAGTAGTATCCTGGGGGATCTAGGCAATGAGCAGTTCTTC	CASSILGDLGNEQFF
16	NA	TRBV9	TRBJ2-3	TRBD2	TGTGCCAGCAGCGTAGGAGCGGGAGCGAGTTCAGATACGCAGTATTTT	CASSVGAGASSDTQYF
14	once	TRBV6-1	TRBJ1-2	NA	TGTGCCAGCAGTGAAATTGGGACTAACTATGGCTACACCTTC	CASSEIGTNYGYTF
14	NA	TRBV5-6	TRBJ1-5	NA	TGTGCCAGCAGCTTTTACGCTGGGGATCAGCCCCAGCATTTT	CASSFYAGDQPQHF
16	NA	TRBV15	TRBJ2-3	NA	TGTGCCACCAGCACTGGCCAGGGACCTACCACAGATACGCAGTATTTT	CATSTGQGPTTDTQYF
13	NA	TRBV29-1	TRBJ2-7	TRBD1	TGCAGCGTCGGGGGACAGGGACCCTACGAGCAGTACTTC	CSVGGQGPYEQYF
12	NA	TRBV7-8	TRBJ2-7	NA	TGTGCCAGCAGCTTACGCGGGCTCGAGCAGTACTTC	CASSLRGLEQYF
14	NA	TRBV5-1	TRBJ2-1	TRBD1	TGCGCCAGCAGCTTCGACAGGGCCTGGGATGAGCAGTTCTTC	CASSFDRAWDEQFF
16	NA	TRBV5-8	TRBJ1-5	NA	TGTGCCAGCAGTTCCGCTTCGATCAGTGGCAATCAGCCCCAGCATTTT	CASSSASISGNQPQHF
13	NA	TRBV7-3	TRBJ2-2	NA	TGTGCCAGCAGCTTAACTCTAGCCGGGGAGCTGTTTTTT	CASSLTLAGELFF
13	NA	TRBV5-6	TRBJ2-7	NA	TGTGCCAGCAGCTTTGGGTTGTCCGACGAGCAGTACTTC	CASSFGLSDEQYF
13	NA	TRBV25-1	TRBJ2-1	NA	TGTGCCAGCAGTGACCCGGACAGCCTCAAGCAGTTCTTC	CASSDPDSLKQFF
15	NA	TRBV19	TRBJ1-4	NA	TGTGCCAGTAGTACCAGACAGGTGATAAATGAAAAACTGTTTTTT	CASSTRQVINEKLFF
15	NA	TRBV7-8	TRBJ1-4	NA	TGTGCCAGCAGCTTAGCCGTCGGGAATAATGAAAAACTGTTTTTT	CASSLAVGNNEKLFF
12	NA	TRBV12-5	TRBJ2-1	NA	TGTGCTAGTGGTTTGGTGGGGAATGAGCAGTTCTTC	CASGLVGNEQFF
14	NA	TRBV25-1	TRBJ2-7	TRBD2	TGTGCCAGCAGTGAACTCAACGGGAGGCCCGAGCAGTACTTC	CASSELNGRPEQYF
18	once	TRBV2	TRBJ1-5	NA	TGTGCCAGCAGTGAGCTGGGGGGTACTTTGAGGGGTAATCAGCCCCAGCATTTT	CASSELGGTLRGNQPQHF
14	few	TRBV29-1	TRBJ1-2	NA	TGCAGCGTTGAAGGGCGAGGGGCCGTTTATGGCTACACCTTC	CSVEGRGAVYGYTF
13	once	TRBV5-6	TRBJ2-7	NA	TGTGCCAGCAGCTCAGGACCAGCCTACGAGCAGTACTTC	CASSSGPAYEQYF
14	NA	TRBV19	TRBJ2-7	TRBD1	TGTGCCAGTAGTATTGGGACAGGGGGTTACGAGCAGTACTTC	CASSIGTGGYEQYF